Listed here is a single TCR beta chain. What it binds is not known. The CDR3 runs 16 residues. Germline V lookup: CDR1 SGHNT, CDR2 YYREEE (reference sequence). V lost 4 bases, J lost 0 bases, and 16 bases lay in between. These data belong to a study of cytomegalovirus exposure and HLA in healthy donors. Findings and limits, study-wide: When the data were analyzed later, several of the most significant clusters appeared to be linked to common viral pathogens. Most CMV-associated TCR beta chains appeared HLA-restricted in a later analysis. In a later analysis, at a false discovery rate of 0.05, 16,951 TCR beta sequences were associated with HLA alleles. The study dropped some indistinguishable V segments, TRBV6-2 and TRBV6-3 among them.

The study ran its PCR with 60 Vbeta and 13 Jbeta primers. The assay was immunoSEQ multiplex PCR, and TCRdb's table has in-frame clones only and misses some. The profile shows around 150,000 clones, more than 70% of them singletons. The TCR originated in a male donor in good health and CMV-seronegative. The sample taken for sequencing was PBMCs. V and J are TRBV5-4 and TRBJ1-1; D gene unclear. The CDR3 protein is CASSLPGKRMNTEAFF. The CDR3 DNA sequence: TGTGCCAGCAGCCTCCCCGGGAAGAGGATGAACACTGAAGCTTTCTTT.